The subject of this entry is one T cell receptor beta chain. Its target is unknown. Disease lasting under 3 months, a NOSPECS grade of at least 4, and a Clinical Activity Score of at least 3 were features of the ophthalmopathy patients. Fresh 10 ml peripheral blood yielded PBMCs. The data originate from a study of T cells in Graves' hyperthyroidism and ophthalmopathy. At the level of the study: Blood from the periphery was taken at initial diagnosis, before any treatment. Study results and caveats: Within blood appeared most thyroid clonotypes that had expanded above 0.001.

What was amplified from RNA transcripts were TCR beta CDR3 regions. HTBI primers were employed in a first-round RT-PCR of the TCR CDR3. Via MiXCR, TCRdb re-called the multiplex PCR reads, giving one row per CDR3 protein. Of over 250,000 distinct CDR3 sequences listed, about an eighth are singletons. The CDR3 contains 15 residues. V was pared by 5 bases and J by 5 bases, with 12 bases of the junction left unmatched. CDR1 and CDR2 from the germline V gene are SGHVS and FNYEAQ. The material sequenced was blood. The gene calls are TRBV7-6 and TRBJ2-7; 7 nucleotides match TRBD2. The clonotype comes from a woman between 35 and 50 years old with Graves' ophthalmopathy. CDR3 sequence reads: CASSPVGTKGDEQYF. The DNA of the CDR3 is TGTGCCAGCAGCCCAGTTGGGACTAAAGGGGACGAGCAGTACTTC. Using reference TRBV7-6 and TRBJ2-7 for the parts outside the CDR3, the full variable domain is GAGVSQSPRYKVTKRGQDVALRCDPISGHVSLYWYRQALGQGPEFLTYFNYEAQQDKSGLPNDRFSAERPEGSISTLTIQRTEQRDSAMYRCASSPVGTKGDEQYFGPGTRLTVT.